These 9 T cell receptor beta chains came from one sample sequenced in a study of T-cell reconstitution after alpha-beta-depleted transplantation in children. It was with unique molecular identifiers that the TCRbeta library was prepared. TCRdb re-analysed the PCR reads in MiXCR, keeping a single row per CDR3 protein. The sample carries some 240,000 distinct CDR3 sequences, 9% to 10% recorded once. The input for sequencing was PBMCs from the stem cell graft donor, taken from the stem cell graft. Every receptor here comes from a human donor who donated a stem cell graft to a child with SCID.

This clonotype was recorded a few times. The chain combines TRBV7-9 with TRBJ1-2; D perhaps matches TRBD1 (5 bases). Trimming removed 5 bases from V and 5 bases from J, with 18 bases in between. Germline values: CDR1 SEHNR, CDR2 FQNEAQ (reference sequence). This CDR3 contains 15 residues. The CDR3 DNA sequence: TGTGCCAGCAGCCCGTGGGAGGGGACGTCGTATGGCTACACCTTC. Translation gives CASSPWEGTSYGYTF.

There are many counts of this clonotype. The rearrangement links TRBV12-3 or TRBV12-4 to TRBJ1-1; 7 bases map to TRBD1. This CDR3 comprises 13 residues. V shed 7 bases, J shed 4 bases, and the junction held 6 bases outside the gene matches. The CDR3 bases are TGTGCCAGCACCGGAGACAGGGCCACTGAAGCTTTCTTT. As protein: CASTGDRATEAFF.

This clonotype was seen many times. The chain has TRBV5-1 and TRBJ2-7, with TRBD1 matching over 9 bases. Trimming took 4 bases from V and 5 from J; bases not matched to a gene: 10. This CDR3 comprises 15 residues. Per germline, CDR1 SGHRS and CDR2 YFSETQ. The DNA for the CDR3 is TGCGCCAGCAGCACCCTTCGGACAGGGGAGGACGAGCAGTACTTC. This sequence encodes CASSTLRTGEDEQYF.

This clonotype was counted many times. The rearrangement joins TRBV11-1 to TRBJ2-1, with TRBD2 matching 13 bases. Germline trimming cut 2 bases from V and 4 bases from J; bases unmatched to any gene: 8. From germline, CDR1 is SGHAT and CDR2 FQDESV (reference sequence). The CDR3 totals 18 residues. The CDR3 reads CASSLPGLAGASYNEQFF. CDR3 bases: TGTGCCAGCAGCTTACCCGGACTAGCGGGGGCCTCGTACAATGAGCAGTTCTTC.

This clonotype was picked up many times. V and J are TRBV20-1 and TRBJ2-7, with no clear D. The CDR3 spans 13 residues. Germline CDR1 and CDR2: DFQATT and SNEGSKA (reference sequence). V gave up 6 bases and J gave up 4 bases, with 16 bases separating them. CDR3 sequence reads: CSAAGSPFYEQYF. The CDR3 DNA is TGCAGTGCCGCCGGGTCCCCTTTTTACGAGCAGTACTTC.

As to this clonotype: A much larger clonotype is one base distant, so this may be a read error. The chain joins TRBV3-1 to TRBJ2-4; TRBD1 or TRBD2 may be the D gene (5 bases each). The germline V gene has CDR1 LGHDT and CDR2 YNNKEL (reference sequence). The CDR3 has 18 residues. The CDR3 DNA reads TGTGCCTGCAGCCAAGGGCGGACTTTAGGGACGGGCAAAAACATTCAGTACTTC. Encoded protein: CACSQGRTLGTGKNIQYF. Drawing the rest from reference TRBV3-1 and TRBJ2-4, the complete variable domain is DTAVSQTPKYLVTQMGNDKSIKCEQNLGHDTMYWYKQDSKKFLKIMFSYNNKELIINETVPNRFSPKSPDKAHLNLHINSLELGDSAVYFCACSQGRTLGTGKNIQYFGAGTRLSVL.

This clonotype was detected ten times or more. The V call is TRBV2, the J call TRBJ2-7; 7 bases map to TRBD2. With V trimmed by 8 bases and J by 0 bases, 4 bases remained unmatched. The germline V gene encodes CDR1 SNHLY and CDR2 FYNNEI. This CDR3 has 13 residues. CDR3: CASGGDLSYEQYF. CDR3 in DNA: TGTGCCAGCGGGGGGGACCTCTCCTACGAGCAGTACTTC.

In this sample, this clonotype turned up many times. This chain connects TRBV4-3 to TRBJ1-1; possible D gene TRBD1, 6 bases. The V gene's germline CDR1 is LGHNA and CDR2 YSLEER. V was shortened by 6 bases and J by 3 bases, with 14 bases between the two germline ends. The CDR3 length is 14 residues. The DNA of the CDR3 is TGCGCCAGCAGTTCACAGGGTCGGGACACTGAAGCTTTCTTT. Translated: CASSSQGRDTEAFF.

This clonotype was picked up many times. The chain couples TRBV5-1 to TRBJ2-1; either TRBD1 or TRBD2 may fit D (6 bases each). V was trimmed by 4 bases and J by 7 bases, leaving 18 bases between them. CDR1 and CDR2 (germline): SGHRS, YFSETQ. The CDR3 runs 15 residues. The CDR3, as DNA: TGCGCCAGCAGCAAAGGGGGGAGCAAAGGGAATGAGCAGTTCTTC. It yields the protein CASSKGGSKGNEQFF.